This T cell receptor (beta chain) comes out of a study of read filtering for tumor transcriptome and immune sequencing. Study as a whole: Mean patient age was approximately 66 years, range about 45 to 85; 16 to 20 male, roughly 14 female. Whole-transcriptome libraries were prepared after DNase treatment. Findings and limits, study-wide: Dropping single-read clonotypes raised IR-seq and RNA-seq shared-clonotype correlation.

Deletions cut 1 base from V and 0 bases from J, with 7 bases between. Germline V gene data show CDR1 as SGHTA and CDR2 as FQGNSA. The CDR3 spans 14 residues. The library was built from roughly 400 ng RNA with molecular barcoded adaptors for alpha/delta and beta/gamma chains. Each CDR3 protein gets one entry after TCRdb re-called the reads with MiXCR. The sample lists over 80,000 distinct CDR3 sequences, about 12% occurring once. This clonotype was counted many times. Antigen unknown. V and J are TRBV7-2 and TRBJ2-7, with D uncertain. This TCR was recovered from a donor at least 40 years old with multiple myeloma. Sample: a population of CD138-negative cells sorted from bone marrow. The CDR3 loop is CASSLEGFSYEQYF. The CDR3, as DNA: TGTGCCAGCAGCTTAGAAGGTTTCTCCTACGAGCAGTACTTC.